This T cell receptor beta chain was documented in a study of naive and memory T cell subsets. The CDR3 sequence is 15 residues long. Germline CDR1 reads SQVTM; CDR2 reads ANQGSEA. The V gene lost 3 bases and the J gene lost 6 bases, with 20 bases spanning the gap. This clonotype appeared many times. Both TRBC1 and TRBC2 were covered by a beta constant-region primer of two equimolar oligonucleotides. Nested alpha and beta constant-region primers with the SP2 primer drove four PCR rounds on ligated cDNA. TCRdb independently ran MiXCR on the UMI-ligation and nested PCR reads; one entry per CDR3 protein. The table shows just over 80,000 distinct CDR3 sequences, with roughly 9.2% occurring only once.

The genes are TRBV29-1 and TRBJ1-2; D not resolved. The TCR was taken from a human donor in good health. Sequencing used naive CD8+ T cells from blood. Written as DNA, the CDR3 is TGCAGCGTTGATGGAGGGTCCCTCGAGGTTGATGGCTACACCTTC. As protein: CSVDGGSLEVDGYTF.